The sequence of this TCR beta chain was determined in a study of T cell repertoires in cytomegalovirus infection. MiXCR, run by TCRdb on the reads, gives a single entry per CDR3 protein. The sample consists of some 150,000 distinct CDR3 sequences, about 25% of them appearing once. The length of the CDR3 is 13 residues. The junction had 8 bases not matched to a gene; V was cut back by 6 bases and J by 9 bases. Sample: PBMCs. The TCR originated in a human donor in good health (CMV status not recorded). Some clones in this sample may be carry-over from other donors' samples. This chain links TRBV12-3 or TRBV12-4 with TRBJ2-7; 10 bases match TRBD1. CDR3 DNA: TGTGCCAGCAGCCCGGGACAGGGGATATGGCAGTACTTC. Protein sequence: CASSPGQGIWQYF.